These T cell receptor beta chains were read from a single sample in a study of T-cell memory formation after mild COVID-19. Using its own MiXCR run on the 5' RACE reads, TCRdb lists one record per CDR3 protein. The sample holds around 390,000 distinct CDR3 sequences, roughly 15% seen once. Sample: PBMCs or a T cell subset sorted from them (not recorded which). Receptors were obtained from a man aged 18 to 29 who had mild COVID-19 (a few samples of this study predate the infection). Cell type and time point are not known. Each CDR3 is given with its conserved first and last residue. A D gene is named only where the DNA matches it firmly. Rows may omit the clone size; those that give it use once, few, many or a size class.

V	size	J	D	DNA	CDR3
TRBV24-1	many	TRBJ2-3	TRBD2	TGTGCCACTTCACCGAGAGCGGGGGCTGCAGATACGCAGTATTTT	CATSPRAGAADTQYF
TRBV11-1	.	TRBJ2-1	TRBD1	TGTGCCAGCAGCCCTAGACAGGGGTCCAGCTCCTACAATGAGCAGTTCTTC	CASSPRQGSSSYNEQFF
TRBV12-3/TRBV12-4	.	TRBJ2-1	.	TGTGCCAGCAGGGGGCCCGGGGATGAGCAGTTCTTC	CASRGPGDEQFF
TRBV6-2/TRBV6-3	few	TRBJ2-1	TRBD1	TGTGCCAGCAATCACAGGGGGCTCTTCTATGAGCAGTTCTTC	CASNHRGLFYEQFF
TRBV5-1	few	TRBJ2-7	.	TGCGCCAGCAGCTTGGCCGGGGCCGGAACCTACGAGCAGTACTTC	CASSLAGAGTYEQYF
TRBV5-1	few	TRBJ2-3	.	TGCGCCAGCAGCGGCGGGACGGCCGACACAGATACGCAGTATTTT	CASSGGTADTDTQYF
TRBV5-1	.	TRBJ1-1	.	TGCGCCAGCAGCTTAATACTTAGCCGCGGCACTGAAGCTTTCTTT	CASSLILSRGTEAFF
TRBV4-2	.	TRBJ1-1	TRBD1	TGTGCCAGCAGCCAATCCGGGACAGTGACTGAAGCTTTCTTT	CASSQSGTVTEAFF
TRBV4-2	.	TRBJ1-4	.	TGTGCCAGCAGCCCAACCCGGGGCTTAAATGAAAAACTGTTTTTT	CASSPTRGLNEKLFF
TRBV7-7	.	TRBJ2-3	.	TGTGCCAGCAGCTTCAGGGGTGCAGATAAGCAGTATTTT	CASSFRGADKQYF
TRBV6-2/TRBV6-3	.	TRBJ1-5	.	TGTGCCAGCAGCCAAGACAGACCCCGGCAGCCCCAGCATTTT	CASSQDRPRQPQHF
TRBV7-9	.	TRBJ2-2	TRBD1	TGTGCCAGCAGCTCCGACAGGGAGCGGAACACCGGGGAGCTGTTTTTT	CASSSDRERNTGELFF
TRBV27	few	TRBJ1-6	.	TGTGCCAGCGCCGGCAGGGAGAAGGGTTCACCCCTCCACTTT	CASAGREKGSPLHF
TRBV11-2	few	TRBJ2-5	.	TGTGCCAGCAGCTACACTAAGACCCAGTACTTC	CASSYTKTQYF
TRBV20-1	.	TRBJ2-5	.	TGCAGTGCTAGAGGTTTAACTAGTATATCCGAGACCCAGTACTTC	CSARGLTSISETQYF